Listed below are T cell receptor beta chains from one sample, sequenced in a study of blood T cell repertoires in COVID-19. Method: immunoSEQ multiplex PCR; TCRdb's copy keeps in-frame clones and lacks some. The table includes roughly 390,000 clones, around 84% detected once. Input material: peripheral blood. The receptors stem from a woman aged 18-30 years with acute or convalescent COVID-19. CDR3s include the opening cysteine and the closing phenylalanine or tryptophan. Each record gives: clone size, V gene, CDR3 protein. Clone size is not always given. Where it is, it says once, few, many or a class for expanded clones.

.,TRBV19,CASSLGGGNQPQHF
once,TRBV10-3,CAISEGGYSNQPQHF
.,TRBV10-3,CAITVDKSDDWGYTF
once,TRBV5-5,CASSLQGMGNQPQHF
.,TRBV24-1,CATSGRDSYTEAFF
.,TRBV13,CASSSPAGGLDEQFF
.,TRBV9,CASSVESGTGNEQYF
few,TRBV6-1,CASSESEGPTGGYTF
.,TRBV5-1,CASSSTGGASSTDTQYF
few,TRBV5-8,CASRYDNYNSPLHF
.,TRBV19,CASSQQGYQETQYF
.,TRBV6-6,CASAGYNSPLHF
once,TRBV6-5,CASSPGQGQRTEAFF
.,TRBV2,CASSESGTSGRMGTQYF
.,TRBV9,CASSVAGGGSYEQYF
once,TRBV6-5,CAGGTGGFGTEAFF
.,TRBV28,CASSRDKGKGGYTF
.,TRBV29-1,CSVDAGGYTF
.,TRBV11-3,CASSLVSNTEAFF
.,TRBV9,CASGLGHANEKLFF
.,TRBV5-1,CASRPLLVFETQYF
.,TRBV6-5,CASSYFGQSSGNTIYF
.,TRBV28,CASSSRDRIANEKLFF
.,TRBV2,CASSDSTEAFF
few,TRBV4-1,CASSQERGGAGETQYF
.,TRBV5-6,CASSGTGAESDTQYF
.,TRBV4-1,CASSQVRAEQYF
.,TRBV29-1,CSVDGGINTEAFF
.,TRBV4-1,CASSQIQGNTIYF
.,TRBV19,CASGAGSLPGANVLTF
.,TRBV19,CASMGQGIGNTIYF
.,TRBV6-6,CASSPGDGQPQHF
.,TRBV2,CASRGNQGSGGYTF
.,TRBV5-1,CASSISTDPSYEQYF
.,TRBV28,CASSLGQGFSYEQYF
.,TRBV6-4,CASSLTGDRGTDTQYF
.,TRBV28,CASSLTGYEQYF
.,TRBV28,CASKLTEGASPLHF
once,TRBV5-6,CASSLLAGGQETQYF
.,TRBV27,CASSFSRGDYNEQFF
.,TRBV7-9,CASSLSGHGGLAGWETQYF
.,TRBV30,CAWRPGEGFNYGYTF
.,TRBV6-5,CASQLAGGTEQYF
.,TRBV2,CASRNRSNYGYTF
.,TRBV9,CASSTRTGESVHGYTF
.,TRBV19,CASSIELALGNTIYF
once,TRBV29-1,CSVGDTLNTEAFF
.,TRBV5-8,CASSSIQVGSYEQFF
.,TRBV28,CASTLGAYSNQPQHF
once,TRBV6-6,CASSPNENIQYF
.,TRBV5-4,CASSFESGRTGELFF
.,TRBV7-3,CASSPRGNTEAFF
.,TRBV9,CASSVDEGVGYGYTF